The 25 T cell receptor beta chains below come from one sample, sequenced in a study of T cells in Graves' hyperthyroidism and ophthalmopathy. TCR beta CDR3 regions were amplified from RNA. The primer set for the first-round RT-PCR of the TCR CDR3 was HTBI. TCRdb independently ran MiXCR on the multiplex PCR reads; one entry per CDR3 protein. The sample lists approximately 430,000 distinct CDR3 sequences, approximately 14% seen once, with 13% to 15% in the top ten. The sample taken for sequencing was blood. All receptors come from a woman aged 18-35 years with Graves' hyperthyroidism.

On this clonotype: A read error may explain this, as a much larger clone is one base away. V and J are TRBV2 and TRBJ2-1; TRBD2 aligns across 12 bases. V shed 4 bases and J 7 bases; nucleotides not matched to a gene: 5. This CDR3 is 15 amino acids long. The V gene's germline CDR1 is SNHLY and CDR2 FYNNEI. In DNA form, the CDR3 reads TGTGCCAGCAGTGGACGTACTAGCGGGAGGAATGAGCAGTTCTTC. Residues: CASSGRTSGRNEQFF.

The table lists this clonotype with a few counts. This chain links TRBV5-1 with TRBJ2-5; D remains ambiguous. This CDR3 has 11 residues. The V and J ends lost 4 bases and 7 bases respectively, with 8 bases between them. Germline lookup yields CDR1 SGHRS and CDR2 YFSETQ. The CDR3 region has the DNA TGCGCCAGCAGCACGGACGGGACCCAGTACTTC. Protein product: CASSTDGTQYF.

This clonotype was counted many times. The chain employs TRBV2 and TRBJ1-5, with D perhaps TRBD1 (5 bases). Trimming removed 6 bases at V and 2 bases at J, with 14 bases between. The CDR3 covers 15 residues. The germline V gene has CDR1 SNHLY and CDR2 FYNNEI. The CDR3 protein is CASRMGTRGNQPQHF. The CDR3 DNA follows: TGTGCCAGCAGGATGGGGACTAGGGGCAATCAGCCCCAGCATTTT. The whole variable domain, filled in from reference TRBV2 and TRBJ1-5, reads EPEVTQTPSHQVTQMGQEVILRCVPISNHLYFYWYRQILGQKVEFLVSFYNNEISEKSEIFDDQFSVERPDGSNFTLKIRSTKLEDSAMYFCASRMGTRGNQPQHFGDGTRLSIL.

This clonotype showed up many times. The chain is built from TRBV28 and TRBJ2-5; 9 bases are shared with TRBD2. Trimming took 3 bases from V and 5 from J; bases not matched to a gene: 7. The germline CDR1 and CDR2 sequences are MDHEN and SYDVKM. CDR3 size: 15 residues. The CDR3 coding sequence is TGTGCCAGCAGTTTCGGCGGGAGGGTTCGTGAGACCCAGTACTTC. Protein product: CASSFGGRVRETQYF.

The genes are TRBV7-3 and TRBJ2-5, with 7 bases matching TRBD1. The CDR3 runs to 13 residues. Germline loops: CDR1 SGHTA, CDR2 FQGTGA. V shed 5 bases, J shed 1 base, and the junction held 1 base outside the gene matches. For the CDR3, the DNA is TGTGCCAGCAGCCGGACAGGCCAAGAGACCCAGTACTTC. Amino acid sequence: CASSRTGQETQYF.

The chain is built from TRBV28 and TRBJ1-5; D might be TRBD1 (5 bases). CDR3 size: 14 residues. CDR1 and CDR2 from the germline V gene are MDHEN and SYDVKM. The V end was cut by 6 bases, the J end by 3 bases, with 12 bases between. The CDR3 region has the DNA TGTGCCAGCAGCGTCGAAGGGGTCAATCAGCCCCAGCATTTT. Encoded protein: CASSVEGVNQPQHF.

Note on this clonotype: This may be a read error, as it is one base from a much larger clone. This chain joins TRBV20-1 and TRBJ2-3, with 8 bases lining up with TRBD1. Germline lookup yields CDR1 DFQATT and CDR2 SNEGSKA (reference sequence). V dropped 5 bases and J dropped 5; count of bases not matched to a gene: 15. This CDR3 has 16 residues. This CDR3 reads CSAWGPVRGQEDTQYF. The CDR3 DNA reads as TGCAGTGCTTGGGGGCCAGTCAGGGGGCAGGAAGATACGCAGTATTTT.

The V and J genes are TRBV9 and TRBJ1-2; 7 nucleotides agree with TRBD1. The germline V gene encodes CDR1 SGDLS and CDR2 YYNGEE. The CDR3 contains 14 residues. Unmatched junction bases numbered 3, after V lost 0 bases and J lost 4 bases. CDR3 coding DNA: TGTGCCAGCAGCGTAGACGGGACAGCCTATGGCTACACCTTC. This translates into CASSVDGTAYGYTF.

The sample holds many counts of this clonotype. The chain links TRBV11-2 to TRBJ2-5, with D possibly TRBD2 on 5 matching bases. The CDR3 has 13 residues. Per germline, CDR1 SGHAT and CDR2 FQNNGV. The germline V and J ends were trimmed by 7 bases and 5 bases, with 14 bases remaining between them. CDR3 protein: CASNPGSGETQYF. The DNA for the CDR3 is TGTGCCAGCAACCCGGGGTCTGGTGAGACCCAGTACTTC. Combining the CDR3 with reference TRBV11-2 and TRBJ2-5 gives the whole variable domain EAGVAQSPRYKIIEKRQSVAFWCNPISGHATLYWYQQILGQGPKLLIQFQNNGVVDDSQLPKDRFSAERLKGVDSTLKIQPAKLEDSAVYLCASNPGSGETQYFGPGTRLLVL.

This clonotype was detected ten times or more. This chain uses TRBV29-1 with TRBJ2-1; no clear D. CDR1 SQVTM and CDR2 ANQGSEA come from the germline V gene. V was cut by 2 bases and J by 2 bases, with 10 bases left in between. This CDR3 comprises 14 residues. The CDR3 DNA reads TGCAGCGTTGAATGGCGATCTACCTACAATGAGCAGTTCTTC. Its protein is CSVEWRSTYNEQFF.

This clonotype was counted at least ten times. This sequence joins TRBV7-3 and TRBJ2-5; no clear D gene. CDR3 length: 13 amino acids. Looked up from germline, CDR1 is SGHTA and CDR2 is FQGTGA. V was cut by 5 bases and J by 8 bases, with 15 bases left in between. CDR3 DNA sequence: TGTGCCAGCAGCGCATTAACCTCGGCTACCCAGTACTTC. This sequence encodes CASSALTSATQYF.

In its sample, this clonotype was seen many times. A junction boundary mismatches the germline segment, possibly from a read error. V gene TRBV28 combines with J gene TRBJ2-6, with 9 bases aligning to TRBD1. The CDR3 is made up of 15 amino acids. The germline V gene encodes CDR1 MDHEN and CDR2 SYDVKM. The CDR3 DNA reads TGTGCCGGCAGGGGACAGGGTGATGGGGCCAACGTCCTGACTTTC. Translating it yields CAGRGQGDGANVLTF.

The CDR3 nucleotides read TGTGCCAGCAGCATGACTAGCGGGGGGCGCACAGATACGCAGTATTTT. Amino acid sequence: CASSMTSGGRTDTQYF. V gene TRBV7-6 combines with J gene TRBJ2-3; 13 bases are a match to TRBD2. This CDR3 has 16 amino acids. The germline CDR1 and CDR2 sequences are SGHVS and FNYEAQ. The ends lost 5 bases at V and 1 base at J; junction bases unmatched: 3.

This clonotype has a count of ten or more. The V gene is TRBV28, the J gene TRBJ2-7; 9 positions agree with TRBD2. The trim removed 1 base at V and 3 bases at J, leaving 22 bases unmatched. Germline CDR1 MDHEN, CDR2 SYDVKM. The CDR3 is 21 residues long. The DNA of the CDR3 is TGTGCCAGCAGTTTATCACAAGGGAATGTGGGTAGCGGGAGATTGGGCTACGAGCAGTACTTC. Its protein product is CASSLSQGNVGSGRLGYEQYF.

This clonotype was counted between two and nine times. The gene calls are TRBV6-1 and TRBJ2-7; 10 bases line up with TRBD1. This CDR3 is 14 amino acids long. V trimming: 6 bases; J trimming: 3 bases; junction bases outside the gene matches: 5. The germline gives CDR1 MNHNS, CDR2 SASEGT. DNA of the CDR3: TGTGCCAGCAGCCCGGACAGGGGGTTCTACGAGCAGTACTTC. It specifies CASSPDRGFYEQYF.

The chain has TRBV3-1 and TRBJ2-2, with D possibly matching TRBD1 (6 bases). V gave up 6 bases and J gave up 7 bases, with 9 bases separating them. Germline-derived CDR1 and CDR2 are LGHDT and YNNKEL (reference sequence). This CDR3 is 12 amino acids long. The CDR3 sequence: CASRQGNGELFF. The CDR3 bases are TGTGCCAGCAGACAGGGCAACGGGGAGCTGTTTTTT.

This clonotype was detected only a few times. V is TRBV9 and J is TRBJ2-5; the match to TRBD2 covers 12 bases. There are 16 residues in the CDR3. V lost 3 bases and J lost 1; bases outside the gene matches: 4. Germline CDR1 and CDR2: SGDLS and YYNGEE. CDR3 in amino acids: CASSAGTSGLQETQYF. DNA of the CDR3: TGTGCCAGCAGCGCCGGGACTAGCGGGCTCCAAGAGACCCAGTACTTC.

This clonotype has at least ten counts. The chain employs TRBV24-1 and TRBJ2-1; 7 bases map to TRBD1. The CDR3 is 15 amino acids. The V gene's germline CDR1 is KGHDR and CDR2 SFDVKD. V gave up 9 bases and J gave up 4 bases; unmatched junction bases: 11. Here the CDR3 reads CATSPGDRVYNEQFF. CDR3 bases: TGTGCCACCTCCCCCGGGGACAGAGTTTACAATGAGCAGTTCTTC.

This clonotype was detected only once. CDR3 amino acids: CASSRPGANEQFF. The CDR3 DNA is TGCGCCAGCAGCCGACCAGGGGCCAATGAGCAGTTCTTC. The chain combines TRBV4-1 with TRBJ2-1, with D possibly matching TRBD1 (6 bases). Trimming shortened V by 4 bases and J by 6 bases, and 10 bases separated the two germline ends. The CDR3 extends over 13 amino acids. Germline values: CDR1 MGHRA, CDR2 YSYEKL.

This clonotype has ten or more counts. This chain connects TRBV28 to TRBJ2-3, with a tentative D call TRBD2 (6 bases). Trimming stripped 5 bases from V and 1 base from J, with 16 bases between. This CDR3 region has 16 residues. Looked up from germline, CDR1 is MDHEN and CDR2 is SYDVKM. The DNA for the CDR3 is TGTGCCAGCAGTGACCCCCGGGGGACCCGCACAGATACGCAGTATTTT. Translating gives CASSDPRGTRTDTQYF.

This clonotype has more than one count but fewer than ten. J is TRBJ1-1 and V is TRBV6-1, with a possible D match to TRBD1 (6 bases). The germline V and J ends were trimmed by 6 bases and 5 bases, with 10 bases remaining between them. Germline CDR1 reads MNHNS; CDR2 reads SASEGT. The CDR3 runs 12 residues. The CDR3, as DNA: TGTGCCAGCAGAACAGGGAAAACTGAAGCTTTCTTT. As protein: CASRTGKTEAFF.

As to this clonotype: This may be a read error, as it is one base from a much larger clone. V is TRBV28 and J is TRBJ2-4; D gene unclear. CDR1 and CDR2 (germline): MDHEN, SYDVKM. The CDR3 contains 18 residues. The DNA of the CDR3 is TGTGCCGGCAGTTTAAGGCGGTATCCGTCCTTAGCCAAAAACATTCAGTACTTC. It codes for CAGSLRRYPSLAKNIQYF.

The rearrangement links TRBV19 to TRBJ1-2; TRBD1 might be the D (5 bases). Germline CDR1 and CDR2: LNHDA and SQIVND (reference sequence). Trimming cost V 7 bases and J 4 bases, with 13 bases left between them. This CDR3 comprises 13 residues. CDR3 DNA sequence: TGTGCCAGTACCGGGGCCCGGGGCTATGGCTACACCTTC. Its protein product is CASTGARGYGYTF. The complete variable domain, with remaining parts taken from reference TRBV19 and TRBJ1-2, reads DGGITQSPKYLFRKEGQNVTLSCEQNLNHDAMYWYRQDPGQGLRLIYYSQIVNDFQKGDIAEGYSVSREKKESFPLTVTSAQKNPTAFYLCASTGARGYGYTFGSGTRLTVV.

This clonotype was detected many times. This chain uses TRBV28 with TRBJ2-1; 14 bases line up with TRBD2. The germline V gene encodes CDR1 MDHEN and CDR2 SYDVKM. There are 16 residues in the CDR3. The V gene end was trimmed by 5 bases and the J gene end by 7 bases; junction bases not matched to a gene: 7. The DNA for the CDR3 is TGTGCCAGCAGTCGGGGACTAGCGGGGGAACGAAATGAGCAGTTCTTC. Its protein product is CASSRGLAGERNEQFF.

Ten or more counts support this clonotype. The rearrangement links TRBV27 to TRBJ1-2; 7 bases are shared with TRBD1. Losses at the gene ends were 6 bases for V and 2 bases for J; bases not matched to a gene: 3. CDR3 size: 13 residues. Germline V gene sequence: CDR1 MNHEY, CDR2 SMNVEV (reference sequence). The CDR3 is CASRTGANYGYTF. In DNA form, the CDR3 reads TGTGCCAGCAGAACAGGGGCGAACTATGGCTACACCTTC.